Each of the 6 T cell receptor beta chains below was sequenced from the same sample in a study of blood T cell repertoires in COVID-19. The repertoire was sequenced with immunoSEQ multiplex PCR; TCRdb's copy has only in-frame clones and lacks some. The profile shows around 220,000 clones, 70% to 90% of them singletons. Sample: PBMCs or T cells enriched from blood (not recorded which). The source is a woman aged 50 to 60 with acute COVID-19.

V is TRBV5-1 and J is TRBJ2-1, with 12 bases that match TRBD2. The germline V gene encodes CDR1 SGHRS and CDR2 YFSETQ. There are 17 residues in the CDR3. V lost 1 base to trimming and J lost 8 bases; unmatched junction nucleotides: 10. The CDR3 DNA sequence: TGCGCCAGCAGCTTGACGGTAGGACTAGCGGGAAATTATGAGCAGTTCTTC. It is translated as CASSLTVGLAGNYEQFF.

The gene calls are TRBV24-1 and TRBJ2-1, with D possibly matching TRBD2 (5 bases). Trimming took off 3 bases at V and 0 bases at J, with 8 bases between the two ends. Germline CDR1 reads KGHDR; CDR2 reads SFDVKD. This CDR3 is 15 amino acids long. Here the CDR3 DNA reads TGTGCCACCAGTGATACGGGAAGCTCCTACAATGAGCAGTTCTTC. It encodes CATSDTGSSYNEQFF.

The V gene is TRBV2, the J gene TRBJ2-7, with D perhaps TRBD2 (7 bases). The ends were cut back, 1 base at V and 0 bases at J, with 10 bases in the middle. This CDR3 has 15 residues. CDR1 is SNHLY and CDR2 is FYNNEI in the germline V gene. The CDR3 region is CASSEEGGGSYEQYF. CDR3 bases: TGTGCCAGCAGTGAAGAAGGGGGGGGCTCCTACGAGCAGTACTTC.

The table lists this clone with a few counts. The rearrangement joins TRBV5-4 to TRBJ2-2; D remains unclear. The CDR3 runs to 13 residues. V was pared by 1 base and J by 6 bases, with 7 bases between. CDR1 and CDR2 (germline): SGHNT, YYREEE (reference sequence). This chain's CDR3 is CASSLNSPGELFF. As DNA, the CDR3 is TGTGCCAGCAGCTTGAACTCCCCCGGGGAGCTGTTTTTT. Complete variable domain (other parts from reference TRBV5-4 and TRBJ2-2): ETGVTQSPTHLIKTRGQQVTLRCSSQSGHNTVSWYQQALGQGPQFIFQYYREEENGRGNFPPRFSGLQFPNYSSELNVNALELDDSALYLCASSLNSPGELFFGEGSRLTVL.

The J gene is TRBJ1-6, the V gene TRBV27; TRBD1 matches at 8 bases. Germline-derived CDR1 and CDR2 are MNHEY and SMNVEV (reference sequence). This CDR3 spans 17 amino acids. V lost 2 bases, J lost 6 bases, and 9 bases stayed unmatched. The CDR3 DNA follows: TGTGCCAGCAGTTTAGGGCAGGGGGCAGGAGGTAATTCACCCCTCCACTTT. Encoded protein: CASSLGQGAGGNSPLHF.

V and J are TRBV27 and TRBJ1-2, with D maybe TRBD1 (5 bases). The germline gives CDR1 MNHEY, CDR2 SMNVEV (reference sequence). This CDR3 has 13 residues. The V and J ends lost 8 bases and 3 bases respectively, with 13 bases between them. The DNA for the CDR3 is TGTGCCAGCCCCTCGGCGGGGGACTATGGCTACACCTTC. Encoded protein: CASPSAGDYGYTF.